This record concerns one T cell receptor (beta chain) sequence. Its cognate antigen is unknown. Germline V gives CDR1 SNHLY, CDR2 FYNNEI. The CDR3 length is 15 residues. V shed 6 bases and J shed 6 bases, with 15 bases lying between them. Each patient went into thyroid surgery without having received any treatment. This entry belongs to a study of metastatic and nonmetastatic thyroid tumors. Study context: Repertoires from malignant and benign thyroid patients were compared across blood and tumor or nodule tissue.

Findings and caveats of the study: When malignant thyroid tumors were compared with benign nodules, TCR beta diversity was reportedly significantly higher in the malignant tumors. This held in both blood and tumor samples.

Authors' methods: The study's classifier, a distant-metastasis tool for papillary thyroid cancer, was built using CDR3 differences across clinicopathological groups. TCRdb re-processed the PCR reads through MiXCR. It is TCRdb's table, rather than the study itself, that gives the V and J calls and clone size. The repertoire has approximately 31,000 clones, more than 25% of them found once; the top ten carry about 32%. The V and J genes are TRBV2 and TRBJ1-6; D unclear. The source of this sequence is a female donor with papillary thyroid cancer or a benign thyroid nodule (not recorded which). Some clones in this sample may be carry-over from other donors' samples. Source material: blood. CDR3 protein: CASSPDWSANSPLHF. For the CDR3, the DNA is TGTGCCAGCAGCCCGGACTGGAGTGCTAATTCACCCCTCCACTTT.